The source of this TCR beta chain is a study of blood T cell repertoires in COVID-19. As for the study in general: Researchers got acute and convalescent COVID-19 samples from the United States, Italy and Spain. T cells, B-cell-depleted T cells, or PBMCs supplied cDNA or gDNA.

CDR1 MNHEY and CDR2 SVGAGI come from the germline V gene. The CDR3 totals 14 residues. The junction had 7 bases not matched to a gene; V was cut back by 6 bases and J by 3 bases. This clone is a singleton in its sample. Sequenced by immunoSEQ multiplex PCR; TCRdb stores in-frame clones only, minus some. The sample carries 250,000 to 300,000 clones, approximately 87% recorded once. Source material: peripheral blood. The chain couples TRBV6-5 to TRBJ2-5, with 7 bases aligning to TRBD1. This TCR was sampled from a man aged 55 to 70 who had recovered from COVID-19. The CDR3 region has the DNA TGTGCCAGCAGAGCACGACAGGGAGAAGAGACCCAGTACTTC. This sequence encodes CASRARQGEETQYF.